Listed below are T cell receptor beta chains from one sample, sequenced in a study of T cell responses to AZD1222 COVID-19 vaccine. The table came from immunoSEQ multiplex PCR; TCRdb's copy has only in-frame clones and leaves some out. The repertoire includes around 150,000 clones, around 91% of them detected once, and 5% sits in the top ten. The sample here was peripheral blood, taken on day 0 of AZD1222 vaccination. All receptors derive from an adult in good health. CDR3s include the opening cysteine and the closing phenylalanine or tryptophan. D genes are given only for firm matches. Expanded clones get a size class; other rows say once, few or many, or leave the size out.

j_gene	abundance	v_gene	d_gene	CDR3aa	CDR3nt
TRBJ1-4	.	TRBV28	.	CASGLRFIATNEKLFF	TGTGCCAGCGGATTAAGGTTCATTGCAACTAATGAAAAACTGTTTTTT
TRBJ2-2	.	TRBV4-1	TRBD2	CASSQVSAGGGGRELFF	TGCGCCAGCAGCCAAGTTTCGGCGGGAGGCGGGGGTCGGGAGCTGTTTTTT
TRBJ2-7	once	TRBV29-1	.	CSAALPGAYEQYF	TGCAGCGCTGCCCTTCCGGGAGCCTACGAGCAGTACTTC
TRBJ2-5	.	TRBV19	TRBD2	CASSIATGGPQETQYF	TGTGCCAGTAGTATAGCCACGGGAGGCCCACAAGAGACCCAGTACTTC
TRBJ1-2	.	TRBV9	.	CASNPYSGNYGYTF	TGTGCCAGCAACCCTTATTCGGGAAACTATGGCTACACCTTC
TRBJ1-1	.	TRBV24-1	.	CATSDFSLTSGAFF	TGTGCCACCAGTGATTTTTCCCTAACTAGCGGGGCTTTCTTT
TRBJ2-1	.	TRBV2	TRBD2	CASMRLAGTYNEQFF	TGTGCCAGCATGCGACTAGCGGGGACCTACAATGAGCAGTTCTTC
TRBJ2-2	.	TRBV6-5	.	CASREGVDTGELFF	TGTGCCAGCAGGGAGGGTGTCGACACCGGGGAGCTGTTTTTT
TRBJ2-1	once	TRBV27	.	CASSSPSRMNEQFF	TGTGCCAGCAGTTCACCTAGCAGGATGAATGAGCAGTTCTTC
TRBJ2-7	.	TRBV6-2/TRBV6-3	TRBD2	CASSHSREGIRNYEQYF	TGTGCCAGCAGTCACAGCCGGGAGGGAATCCGAAATTACGAGCAGTACTTC
TRBJ2-7	.	TRBV27	TRBD2	CASRLGTSGIYEQYF	TGTGCCAGCAGACTCGGGACTAGCGGGATCTACGAGCAGTACTTC
TRBJ2-1	.	TRBV19	TRBD2	CASLGGGIEQFF	TGTGCCAGCCTGGGCGGGGGGATTGAGCAGTTCTTC
TRBJ1-1	few	TRBV5-6	.	CASSLRVGTEAFF	TGTGCCAGCAGCCTCCGGGTGGGCACTGAAGCTTTCTTT
TRBJ2-7	.	TRBV20-1	.	CSALATYEQYF	TGCAGTGCCCTAGCGACCTACGAGCAGTACTTC
TRBJ1-2	.	TRBV19	.	CASSNRVGYGYTF	TGTGCCAGTAGTAACAGGGTTGGCTATGGCTACACCTTC
TRBJ1-4	.	TRBV3-1/TRBV3-2	TRBD1	CASSQDLGQGNEKLFF	TGTGCCAGCAGCCAAGATCTTGGACAGGGGAACGAAAAACTGTTTTTT
TRBJ2-7	few	TRBV9	.	CASSPGVANYEQYF	TGTGCCAGCAGCCCAGGGGTGGCAAACTACGAGCAGTACTTC
TRBJ2-3	.	TRBV12-3/TRBV12-4	.	CASTPGLQQYF	TGTGCCAGCACCCCGGGACTCCAACAGTATTTT
TRBJ2-5	.	TRBV7-9	.	CASNLTPGTQETQYF	TGTGCCAGCAACCTAACCCCCGGGACTCAAGAGACCCAGTACTTC
TRBJ1-4	.	TRBV19	.	CASSPLDEKLFF	TGTGCCAGTAGTCCCCTAGATGAAAAACTGTTTTTT
TRBJ2-7	.	TRBV3-1/TRBV3-2	.	CASSQVIGVASSYEQYF	TGTGCCAGCAGCCAGGTGATCGGAGTAGCGTCGTCCTACGAGCAGTACTTC
TRBJ2-4	.	TRBV18	.	CASSPPGWGHSIQYF	TGTGCCAGCTCACCACCGGGTTGGGGGCATAGCATTCAGTACTTC
TRBJ2-1	.	TRBV4-1	TRBD2	CASSQASGRAGLHEQFF	TGCGCCAGCAGCCAGGCTAGCGGGAGGGCCGGTCTGCATGAGCAGTTCTTC
TRBJ1-2	once	TRBV6-5	.	CASRGVNYGYTF	TGTGCCAGCAGGGGAGTGAACTATGGCTACACCTTC
TRBJ2-2	.	TRBV7-2	TRBD2	CASSLRLAGYTGELFF	TGTGCCAGCAGCCTTAGACTAGCGGGATACACCGGGGAGCTGTTTTTT
TRBJ2-1	.	TRBV24-1	TRBD2	CATSELGTSGLEQFF	TGTGCCACCAGTGAACTGGGGACTAGCGGTCTTGAGCAGTTCTTC
TRBJ1-5	.	TRBV19	.	CASNAGLTNQPQHF	TGTGCCAGTAATGCAGGTCTGACGAATCAGCCCCAGCATTTT
TRBJ1-5	.	TRBV7-2	.	CASSVRGQQPQHF	TGTGCCAGCAGCGTCAGGGGACAACAGCCCCAGCATTTT
TRBJ2-1	.	TRBV6-2/TRBV6-3	.	CASSYRDPYNEQFF	TGTGCCAGCAGTTACCGGGACCCTTACAATGAGCAGTTCTTC
TRBJ1-1	.	TRBV5-1	.	CASSPRANLNTEAFF	TGCGCCAGCAGCCCCCGCGCGAATTTGAACACTGAAGCTTTCTTT
TRBJ1-2	.	TRBV6-5	.	CASSYRGGDYGYTF	TGTGCCAGCAGTTACAGGGGAGGGGACTATGGCTACACCTTC
TRBJ2-7	once	TRBV5-1	TRBD1	CASSPWTGVSYEQYF	TGCGCCAGCAGCCCCTGGACAGGGGTCTCCTACGAGCAGTACTTC
TRBJ1-5	.	TRBV7-2	TRBD1	CASSPSFDRASNQPQHF	TGTGCCAGCAGCCCGAGCTTCGACAGGGCCAGCAATCAGCCCCAGCATTTT
TRBJ1-2	.	TRBV7-2	TRBD1	CASSLTTGDYGYTF	TGTGCCAGCAGCTTAACCACAGGGGACTATGGCTACACCTTC
TRBJ2-1	.	TRBV5-1	TRBD1	CASSTLSTGDEQFF	TGCGCCAGCAGCACCCTATCAACAGGGGATGAGCAGTTCTTC
TRBJ2-1	.	TRBV28	.	CASFGGHNEQFF	TGTGCCTCATTCGGGGGGCACAATGAGCAGTTCTTC
TRBJ2-2	.	TRBV28	TRBD1	CASSWDSTGELFF	TGTGCCAGCAGTTGGGACAGCACCGGGGAGCTGTTTTTT
TRBJ1-5	.	TRBV9	TRBD1	CASSVGDSHQPQHF	TGTGCCAGCAGCGTAGGGGACAGCCATCAGCCCCAGCATTTT
TRBJ1-5	.	TRBV28	TRBD1	CASSLYRGLFQPQHF	TGTGCCAGCAGTTTATACAGGGGGCTTTTTCAGCCCCAGCATTTT
TRBJ2-3	.	TRBV27	TRBD2	CASSLSPSGSTQYF	TGTGCCAGCAGTTTATCTCCTAGCGGGAGTACGCAGTATTTT
TRBJ1-2	.	TRBV6-5	TRBD1	CASVTGGGYTF	TGTGCCAGTGTCACAGGGGGTGGCTACACCTTC
TRBJ1-4	.	TRBV6-6	TRBD1	CASSLTGGEKLFF	TGTGCCAGCAGTTTGACAGGGGGTGAAAAACTGTTTTTT